The rows below give T cell receptor beta chains drawn from one sample of a study of control samples from healthy donors and cancer patients. Data came from immunoSEQ multiplex PCR; TCRdb stores just in-frame clones and leaves some out. The data contain about 44,000 clones, about 75% of them singletons. Input material: formalin-fixed, paraffin-embedded tissue. These receptors all stem from a male donor with melanoma. Each CDR3 is given with its conserved first and last residue. The D gene is left open where the match is weak. Clone size, where shown, is once, few, many, or a class for clones that have expanded.

>TRBV2|TRBJ1-4|.|.
CASMPPANEKLFF
TGTGCCAGCATGCCTCCTGCTAATGAAAAACTGTTTTTT
>TRBV9|TRBJ1-6|.|.
CASSRRPGGANSPLHF
TGTGCCAGCAGCCGACGCCCCGGGGGCGCTAATTCACCCCTCCACTTT
>TRBV6-5|TRBJ1-2|TRBD1|.
CASRASGTANYGYTF
TGTGCCAGCAGGGCCTCCGGGACAGCTAACTATGGCTACACCTTC
>TRBV19|TRBJ2-5|.|.
CASSEQSGETQYF
TGTGCCAGTAGTGAACAGTCGGGGGAGACCCAGTACTTC
>TRBV20-1|TRBJ2-7|.|.
CSARWNYEQYF
TGCAGTGCTAGATGGAACTACGAGCAGTACTTC
>TRBV10-3|TRBJ2-1|TRBD2|once
CAISESAGGENEQFF
TGTGCCATCAGTGAGTCGGCGGGAGGTGAGAATGAGCAGTTCTTC
>TRBV7-9|TRBJ2-5|.|.
CASEGQGTQETQYF
TGTGCCAGCGAGGGGCAGGGCACTCAAGAGACCCAGTACTTC
>TRBV27|TRBJ2-2|.|few
CANKPNRAGELFF
TGTGCCAACAAGCCGAACCGGGCCGGGGAGCTGTTTTTT
>TRBV4-2|TRBJ2-3|TRBD2|.
CASSQAALAGEGDTQYF
TGTGCCAGCAGCCAAGCGGCCCTAGCGGGAGAGGGAGATACGCAGTATTTT
>TRBV25-1|TRBJ2-6|.|.
CASSASISGANVLTF
TGTGCCAGCAGCGCCTCGATCTCTGGGGCCAACGTCCTGACTTTC
>TRBV28|TRBJ1-1|.|.
CASSIGHTNTEAFF
TGTGCCAGCAGTATCGGACACACGAACACTGAAGCTTTCTTT
>TRBV2|TRBJ2-7|.|.
CASSEGVSYSSGAVYEQYF
TGTGCCAGCAGTGAAGGGGTCTCTTATTCTTCGGGGGCGGTTTACGAGCAGTACTTC
>TRBV11-2|TRBJ1-1|.|once
CASSLEYSENTEAFF
TGTGCCAGCAGCTTAGAGTACAGCGAGAACACTGAAGCTTTCTTT
>TRBV30|TRBJ2-5|TRBD2|.
CAWKPSGSLETQYF
TGTGCCTGGAAACCTAGCGGGAGCTTGGAGACCCAGTACTTC
>TRBV5-4|TRBJ2-1|.|.
CASSLEGNEQFF
TGTGCCAGCAGCTTGGAGGGAAATGAGCAGTTCTTC
>TRBV19|TRBJ1-5|.|.
CASSIRGDSNQPQHF
TGTGCCAGTAGTATCAGAGGAGATAGCAATCAGCCCCAACATTTT
>TRBV28|TRBJ2-4|TRBD2|few
CASSNSGSINIQYF
TGTGCCAGCAGCAATAGCGGGAGTATAAACATTCAGTACTTC
>TRBV6-1|TRBJ2-7|.|.
CASSELYEQYF
TGTGCCAGCAGTGAACTGTACGAGCAGTACTTC
>TRBV29-1|TRBJ2-3|.|few
CSVDGEQGLTDTQYF
TGCAGCGTTGACGGGGAGCAGGGTCTCACAGATACGCAGTATTTT
>TRBV6-5|TRBJ1-2|.|few
CASSWEFNYGYTF
TGTGCCAGCAGTTGGGAGTTCAACTATGGCTACACCTTC
>TRBV7-9|TRBJ2-5|.|few
CASSSYGGGETQYF
TGTGCCAGCAGCTCTTATGGGGGTGGAGAGACCCAGTACTTC
>TRBV7-7|TRBJ2-2|TRBD2|few
CASSGLEGGELFF
TGTGCTAGCAGCGGACTAGAGGGCGGGGAGCTGTTTTTT